These T cell receptor beta chains were read from a single sample in a study of shared clonotypes between healthy human individuals. Sequencing used immunoSEQ multiplex PCR; TCRdb keeps in-frame clones, though not all of them. The sample yields about 690,000 clones, 90% seen once. Sequencing was performed on memory CD8+ T cells from PBMCs. The receptors derive from a man aged 18 to 30 in good health. Some clones in this sample may be carry-over from other donors' samples. CDR3s include the opening cysteine and the closing phenylalanine or tryptophan. A D gene is named only where the DNA matches it firmly. Clone size is shown for a subset of rows, as once, few, many or a class of expanded clone.

>few|17|NA|TRBV7-8|TRBJ1-5
TGTGCCAGCAGCTTTGGGACTTTCACCCAATTACTTCAGCCCCAGCATTTT
CASSFGTFTQLLQPQHF
>NA|17|TRBD1|TRBV29-1|TRBJ2-7
TGCAGCGTTGAAGGGGGACAGGGGGCGTATGGGTCCTACGAGCAGTACTTC
CSVEGGQGAYGSYEQYF
>NA|16|TRBD1|TRBV10-3|TRBJ2-3
TGTGCCATCAGTGAAACCCGGGACAGGGAATCAGATACGCAGTATTTT
CAISETRDRESDTQYF
>NA|13|NA|TRBV7-9|TRBJ2-7
TGTGCCAGCAGCCCAGGGACATCCTACGAGCAGTACTTC
CASSPGTSYEQYF
>few|10|NA|TRBV9|TRBJ2-1
TGTGCCAGCAGCGGAACTGAGCAGTTCTTC
CASSGTEQFF
>NA|15|NA|TRBV27|TRBJ1-4
TGTGCCAGCAGCCCTCGGGGGGGGGTTAATGAAAAACTGTTTTTT
CASSPRGGVNEKLFF
>NA|12|NA|TRBV29-1|TRBJ2-2
TGCAGCGTTATTTTCTCACCCGGGGAGCTGTTTTTT
CSVIFSPGELFF
>few|14|NA|TRBV6-4|TRBJ1-4
TGTGCCAGCAGTGAGACTACCGGGGGTGAAAAACTGTTTTTT
CASSETTGGEKLFF
>NA|15|TRBD2|TRBV27|TRBJ2-1
TGTGCCAGCAGTCCAGACCGGGACTATAACAATGAGCAGTTCTTC
CASSPDRDYNNEQFF
>NA|13|NA|TRBV28|TRBJ2-4
TGTGCCAGCAGTTTGGGGGGCCCGGACATTCAGTACTTC
CASSLGGPDIQYF
>NA|16|NA|TRBV18|TRBJ1-2
TGTGCCAGCTCACCATCTTGGGGGGACGACCTACTAGGCTACACCTTC
CASSPSWGDDLLGYTF
>NA|15|TRBD1|TRBV4-3|TRBJ2-7
TGCGCCAGCAGCCAAGATGGGGACAGTCCCTACGAGCAGTACTTC
CASSQDGDSPYEQYF
>NA|15|TRBD2|TRBV27|TRBJ2-1
TGTGCCAGCAGTTTAGCGGGAGGGCCCTACAATGAGCAGTTCTTC
CASSLAGGPYNEQFF
>NA|14|NA|TRBV27|TRBJ1-5
TGTGCCAGCAGTTGGGGCAGGGGTAATCAGCCCCAGCATTTT
CASSWGRGNQPQHF
>NA|16|NA|TRBV4-3|TRBJ2-7
TGCGCCAGCAGCCAAGACCGGTTGGGGCCCTCCTACGAGCAGTACTTC
CASSQDRLGPSYEQYF
>NA|17|TRBD1|TRBV7-3|TRBJ2-3
TGTGCCAGCAGCTTAACCCCCGGGACAGGGGAAACAGATACGCAGTATTTT
CASSLTPGTGETDTQYF
>NA|12|NA|TRBV9|TRBJ2-1
TGTGCCAGCAGCTGGGGAGAGGGTGAGCAGTTCTTC
CASSWGEGEQFF
>NA|15|NA|TRBV9|TRBJ2-1
TGTGCCAGCAGCGCCGCGGGCGGCTTGTGGGATGAGCAGTTCTTC
CASSAAGGLWDEQFF
>NA|14|NA|TRBV29-1|TRBJ2-7
TGCAGCGCGGCGGGCGGGACCAACTCCTACGAGCAGTACTTC
CSAAGGTNSYEQYF
>NA|15|TRBD1|TRBV5-6|TRBJ2-7
TGTGCCAGCAGCCTCCGGGGACAGCCCACCTACGAGCAGTACTTC
CASSLRGQPTYEQYF
>once|13|NA|TRBV7-2|TRBJ2-1
TGTGCCAGCAGCTTAGGCCGTCGGTCTGAGCAGTTCTTC
CASSLGRRSEQFF
>NA|14|TRBD1|TRBV5-1|TRBJ1-5
TGCGCCAGCAGCATGGGACAGGGAAATCAGCCCCAGCATTTT
CASSMGQGNQPQHF
>NA|14|NA|TRBV30|TRBJ2-7
TGTGCCTGGAGGGCCCCTGGGAGGTCCTACGAGCAGTACTTC
CAWRAPGRSYEQYF
>NA|15|NA|TRBV4-3|TRBJ2-3
TGCGCCAGCAGCCGCCGGGACACCCGCACAGATACGCAGTATTTT
CASSRRDTRTDTQYF
>NA|17|NA|TRBV7-8|TRBJ1-4
TGTGCCAGCAGCTTAGTAGCAGGGGTTGCAACTAATGAAAAACTGTTTTTT
CASSLVAGVATNEKLFF
>NA|14|NA|TRBV7-9|TRBJ2-4
TGTGCCAGCAGCTTACAGGTCCTAGTGGACATTCAGTACTTC
CASSLQVLVDIQYF